This TCR beta chain is drawn from a study of blood T cell repertoires in COVID-19. In the authors' methods: The authors estimated nucleated cell counts from reference gene primer amplification. Data came from immunoSEQ multiplex PCR; TCRdb stores just in-frame clones and leaves some out. Clone size and V and J calls were adopted from that table, with D and trimming inferred from the DNA. This sample has hundreds of thousands of clones, with over 75% found just once. V dropped 7 bases and J dropped 4 bases, with 13 bases sitting between them. The CDR3 extends over 13 amino acids. The rearrangement links TRBV12-3 or TRBV12-4 to TRBJ1-2, with unresolved D. The specimen sequenced was PBMCs or T cells enriched from blood (not recorded which). This receptor was taken from a man younger than 35 who had recovered from COVID-19. CDR3 coding DNA: TGTGCCAGCACCCCTTCAAGGAGCTATGGCTACACCTTC. It translates to CASTPSRSYGYTF.